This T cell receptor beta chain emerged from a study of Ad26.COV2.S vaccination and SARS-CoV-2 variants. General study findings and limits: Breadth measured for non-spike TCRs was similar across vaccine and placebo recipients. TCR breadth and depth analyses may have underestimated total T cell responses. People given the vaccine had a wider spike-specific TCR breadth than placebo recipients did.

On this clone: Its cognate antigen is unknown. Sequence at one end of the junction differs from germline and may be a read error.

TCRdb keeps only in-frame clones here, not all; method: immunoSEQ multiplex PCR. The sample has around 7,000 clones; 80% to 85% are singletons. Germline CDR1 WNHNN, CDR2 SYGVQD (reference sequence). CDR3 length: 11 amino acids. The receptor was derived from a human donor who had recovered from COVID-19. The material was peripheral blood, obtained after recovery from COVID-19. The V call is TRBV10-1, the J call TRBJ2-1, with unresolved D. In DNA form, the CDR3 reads TGCGCCAGCGGTGAAGGCAATGAGCAGTTCTTC. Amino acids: CASGEGNEQFF.